This T cell receptor (beta chain) derives from a study of blood T cell repertoires in COVID-19. Study in general: Material from acute and convalescent COVID-19 was sourced from the United States, Italy and Spain.

In the authors' methods: The assay estimated nucleated cells by amplifying reference gene primers. Profiling relied on immunoSEQ multiplex PCR, and the TCRdb table lists in-frame clones only, not all of them. V, J and clone size are those of that table, while D and trimming were read from the DNA. Counted here are under 300,000 clones, approximately 79% occurring once; the ten biggest clones make up approximately 4%. This clone was seen once. From germline, CDR1 is SGDLS and CDR2 YYNGEE. This CDR3 has 13 residues. The V and J ends lost 0 bases and 6 bases respectively, with 7 bases between them. Material for sequencing was peripheral blood. The source is a woman between 40 and 50 years old with active or convalescent COVID-19. The chain recombines TRBV9 with TRBJ1-5; D unclear. The CDR3 is CASSVGNGQPQHF. DNA for the CDR3: TGTGCCAGCAGCGTAGGTAACGGTCAGCCCCAGCATTTT. Supplemented by reference TRBV9 and TRBJ1-5, the full variable domain reads DSGVTQTPKHLITATGQRVTLRCSPRSGDLSVYWYQQSLDQGLQFLIQYYNGEERAKGNILERFSAQQFPDLHSELNLSSLELGDSALYFCASSVGNGQPQHFGDGTRLSIL.